This T cell receptor beta chain stems from a study of T-cell memory formation after mild COVID-19. Each CDR3 protein gets one entry after TCRdb re-called the 5' RACE reads with MiXCR. Of about 560,000 distinct CDR3 sequences in the sample, about 22% were seen once. This sequence originates from an adult woman who had mild COVID-19 (a few samples of this study predate the infection). Cell type and time point are not known. Sequenced material: PBMCs or a T cell subset sorted from them (not recorded which).

In DNA form, the CDR3 reads TGTGCCAGCAGCAGACAGGCCCAAGAGACCCAGTACTTC. Translating gives CASSRQAQETQYF. The chain uses TRBV7-9 and TRBJ2-5, with a weak D call TRBD1 (6 bases). This CDR3 contains 13 residues. From germline, CDR1 is SEHNR and CDR2 FQNEAQ (reference sequence). V was pared by 5 bases and J by 1 base, with 8 bases between.